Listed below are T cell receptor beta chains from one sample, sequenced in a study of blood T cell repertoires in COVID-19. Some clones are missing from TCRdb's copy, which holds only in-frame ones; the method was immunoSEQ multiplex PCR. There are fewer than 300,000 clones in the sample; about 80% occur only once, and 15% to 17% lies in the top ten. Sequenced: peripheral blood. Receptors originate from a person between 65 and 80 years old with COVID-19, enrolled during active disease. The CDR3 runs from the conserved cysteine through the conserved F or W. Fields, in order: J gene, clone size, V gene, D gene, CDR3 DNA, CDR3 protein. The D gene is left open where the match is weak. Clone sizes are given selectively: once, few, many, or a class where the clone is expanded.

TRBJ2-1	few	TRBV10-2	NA	TGCGCCAGCAGTGAAACCGGCAATGAGCAGTTCTTC	CASSETGNEQFF
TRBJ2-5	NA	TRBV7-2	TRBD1	TGTGCCAGCAGCTTAAAGACAGGGGGGGAAGAGACCCAGTACTTC	CASSLKTGGEETQYF
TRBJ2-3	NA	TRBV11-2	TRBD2	TGTGCCAGCAGCTTATGGGGGGGGTCAGGCGGAACCCCAGATACGCAGTATTTT	CASSLWGGSGGTPDTQYF
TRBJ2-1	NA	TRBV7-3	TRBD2	TGTGCCAGCAGCCCCCAGGGGTCTTTAGCGGGGGGGCAAAATGAGCAGTTCTTC	CASSPQGSLAGGQNEQFF
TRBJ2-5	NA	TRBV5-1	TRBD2	TGCGCCAGCATCCGGACGGCTAGCGGGCCCCAAGAGACCCAGTACTTC	CASIRTASGPQETQYF
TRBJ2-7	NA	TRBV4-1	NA	TGCGCCAGCAGCCAAGAGGGGGGAATACAAAGCAAGACCTACGAGCAGTACTTC	CASSQEGGIQSKTYEQYF
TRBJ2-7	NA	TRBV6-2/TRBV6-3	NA	TGTGCCAGCAGTTACGAGCGCTGGTCAGGGTATACCTTC	CASSYERWSGYTF
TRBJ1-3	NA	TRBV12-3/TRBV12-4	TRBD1	TGTGCCAGCAGTTTCGGACAGGGATACACCATATATTTT	CASSFGQGYTIYF
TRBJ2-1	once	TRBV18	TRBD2	TGTGCCAGCTCACCAGCGCGGGGACTAGCGGGACTCTACAATGAGCAGTTCTTC	CASSPARGLAGLYNEQFF
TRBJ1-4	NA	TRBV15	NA	TGTGCCACCAGTAAATGGCGGGGGGAAAAACTGTTTTTT	CATSKWRGEKLFF
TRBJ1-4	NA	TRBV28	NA	TGTGCCAGCAGTTTACCCCAGGTTTCTGAAAAACTGTTTTTT	CASSLPQVSEKLFF
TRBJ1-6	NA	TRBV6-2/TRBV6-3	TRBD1	TGTGCCAGCAGTTACGGGGGACAGAGAAATTCACCCCTCCACTTT	CASSYGGQRNSPLHF
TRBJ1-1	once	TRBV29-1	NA	TGCAGCGTTGAAGAATCCCCAGGGGTGAGCACTGAAGCTTTCTTT	CSVEESPGVSTEAFF
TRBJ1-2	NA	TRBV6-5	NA	TGTGCCAGCAGTTTAACAGGAGCTAACTATGGCTACACCTTC	CASSLTGANYGYTF
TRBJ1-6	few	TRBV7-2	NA	TGTGCCAGCAGCTTAGGCAGGAGGTCCTATAATTCACCCCTCCACTTT	CASSLGRRSYNSPLHF
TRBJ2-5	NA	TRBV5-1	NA	TGCGCCAGCAGCTTGGTGGGACTTCAAGAGACCCAGTACTTC	CASSLVGLQETQYF
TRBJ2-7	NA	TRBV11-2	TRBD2	TGTGCCAGCAGCTTGGCGGGAGGGTCTTACGAGCAGTACTTC	CASSLAGGSYEQYF
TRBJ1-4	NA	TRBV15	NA	TGTGCCACCAGCAGAGAGGGGCGTGCTAATGAAAAACTGTTTTTT	CATSREGRANEKLFF
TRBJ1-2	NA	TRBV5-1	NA	TGCGCCAGCAGCTTAGAGACAGGTAGTGGCTACACCTTC	CASSLETGSGYTF
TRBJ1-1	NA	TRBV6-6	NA	TGTGCCAGCACCCCGATGATGAGCACTGAAGCTTTCTTT	CASTPMMSTEAFF
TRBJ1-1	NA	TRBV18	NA	TGTGCCAGCTCCCCTGTCAGGCTACTGAACACTGAAGCTTTCTTT	CASSPVRLLNTEAFF
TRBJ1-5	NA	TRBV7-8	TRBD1	TGTGCCAGCACCAGGGGGCTGATCAATCAGCCCCAGCATTTT	CASTRGLINQPQHF
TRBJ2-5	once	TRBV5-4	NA	TGTGCCAGCAGCTTGGGCCAGCAAGAGACCCAGTACTTC	CASSLGQQETQYF
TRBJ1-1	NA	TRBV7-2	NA	TGTGCCAGCAGCTTTAGACAGCCCAACACTGAAGCTTTCTTT	CASSFRQPNTEAFF
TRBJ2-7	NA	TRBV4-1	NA	TGCGCCAGCAGCCAAGGCGGAAACAGGGGGCTGCTAGCGGGGGCCTACGAGCAGTACTTC	CASSQGGNRGLLAGAYEQYF
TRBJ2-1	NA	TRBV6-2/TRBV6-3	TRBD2	TGTGCCAGCAGCCAAGGACTAGCTCGGCTCTTC	CASSQGLARLF
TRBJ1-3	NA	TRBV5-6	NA	TGTGCCAGCAGCTTGGTCGGCTCTGGAAACACCATATATTTT	CASSLVGSGNTIYF
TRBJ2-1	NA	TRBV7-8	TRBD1	TGTGCCAGCAGCCGACGCAGGGGGCTTGGCAATGAGCAGTTCTTC	CASSRRRGLGNEQFF
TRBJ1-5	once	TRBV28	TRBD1	TGTGCCACTTACAGACAGGGGGCGAGTCAGCCCCAGCATTTT	CATYRQGASQPQHF
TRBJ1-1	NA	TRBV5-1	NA	TGCGCCAGCAGCCAACTGGACATCCTGAACACTGAAGCTTTCTTT	CASSQLDILNTEAFF
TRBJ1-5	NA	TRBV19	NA	TGTGCCAGTAGTTACCGGGACACTGGAACTAGCAATCAGCCCCAGCATTTT	CASSYRDTGTSNQPQHF
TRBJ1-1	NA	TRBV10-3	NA	TGTGCCATCAGCCTAAACGGCAGGGCTTTCTTT	CAISLNGRAFF
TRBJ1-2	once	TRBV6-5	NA	TGTGCCAGCAGCCCCCCGGGGGGGCGCTCTCGAGGCTACACCTTC	CASSPPGGRSRGYTF
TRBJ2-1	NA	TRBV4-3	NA	TGCGCCAGCAGCTTTAGACTACAACACAATGAGCAGTTCTTC	CASSFRLQHNEQFF
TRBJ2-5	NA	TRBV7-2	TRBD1	TGTGCCAGCAGCACGCAGGGGGCCGGACAAGAGACCCAGTACTTC	CASSTQGAGQETQYF
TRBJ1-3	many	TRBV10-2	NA	TGCGCCAGCAGGGCGGCTGGAAACACCATATATTTT	CASRAAGNTIYF
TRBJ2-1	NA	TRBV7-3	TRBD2	TGTGCCAGCAGCCCCGGACTAGCGGGAGGTTCGAATGAGCAGTTCTTC	CASSPGLAGGSNEQFF
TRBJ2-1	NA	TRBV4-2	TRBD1	TGTGCCAGCAGCCAGAACAGGGGCCTGGGGGAGCAGTTCTTC	CASSQNRGLGEQFF
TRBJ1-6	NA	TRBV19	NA	TGTGCCAGTAGTAGTGACGGGGGAAGCTCCTATAATTCACCCCTCCACTTT	CASSSDGGSSYNSPLHF
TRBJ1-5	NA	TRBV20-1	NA	TGCAGTGCTTCACAGGGTCAGCCCCAGCATTTT	CSASQGQPQHF